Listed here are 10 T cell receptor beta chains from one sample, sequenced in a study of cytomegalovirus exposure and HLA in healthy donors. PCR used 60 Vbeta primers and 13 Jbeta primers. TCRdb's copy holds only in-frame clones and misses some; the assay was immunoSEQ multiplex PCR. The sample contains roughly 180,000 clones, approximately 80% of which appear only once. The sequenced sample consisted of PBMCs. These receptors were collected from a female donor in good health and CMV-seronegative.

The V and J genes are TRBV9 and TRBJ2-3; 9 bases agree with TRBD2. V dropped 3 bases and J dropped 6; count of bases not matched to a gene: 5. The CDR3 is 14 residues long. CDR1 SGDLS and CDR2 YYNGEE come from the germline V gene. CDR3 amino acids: CASSGLAGLDTQYF. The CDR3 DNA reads TGTGCCAGCAGCGGGCTAGCGGGACTTGATACGCAGTATTTT.

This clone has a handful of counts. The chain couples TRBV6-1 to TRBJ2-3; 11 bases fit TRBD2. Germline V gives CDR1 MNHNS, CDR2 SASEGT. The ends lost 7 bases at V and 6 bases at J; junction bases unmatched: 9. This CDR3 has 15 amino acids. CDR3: CASIPGTSGVDTQYF. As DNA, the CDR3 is TGTGCCAGCATCCCCGGGACTAGCGGAGTCGATACGCAGTATTTT.

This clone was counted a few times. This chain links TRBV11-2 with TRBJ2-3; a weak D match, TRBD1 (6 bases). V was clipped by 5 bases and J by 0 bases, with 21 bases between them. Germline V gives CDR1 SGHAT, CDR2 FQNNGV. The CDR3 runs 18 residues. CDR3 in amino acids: CASSRDRTQRYSTDTQYF. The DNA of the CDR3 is TGTGCCAGCAGCCGAGACAGGACCCAAAGATATAGCACAGATACGCAGTATTTT.

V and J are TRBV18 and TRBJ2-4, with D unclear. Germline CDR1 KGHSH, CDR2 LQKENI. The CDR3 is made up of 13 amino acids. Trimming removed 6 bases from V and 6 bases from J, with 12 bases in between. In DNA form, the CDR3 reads TGTGCCAGCTCGCCCCTGGCAATAAACATTCAGTACTTC. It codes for CASSPLAINIQYF.

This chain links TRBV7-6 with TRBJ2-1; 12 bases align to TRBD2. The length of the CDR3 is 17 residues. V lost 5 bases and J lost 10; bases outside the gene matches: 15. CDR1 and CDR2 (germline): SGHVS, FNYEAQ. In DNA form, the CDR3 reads TGTGCCAGCAGCCCCAGACTAGCGGGAGAAGTGAGGCGAGAGCAGTTCTTC. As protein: CASSPRLAGEVRREQFF.

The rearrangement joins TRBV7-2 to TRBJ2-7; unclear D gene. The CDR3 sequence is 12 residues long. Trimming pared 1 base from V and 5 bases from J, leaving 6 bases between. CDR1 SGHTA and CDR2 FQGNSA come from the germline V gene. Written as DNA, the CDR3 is TGTGCCAGCAGCTTAGTATTCCACGAGCAGTACTTC. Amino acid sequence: CASSLVFHEQYF.

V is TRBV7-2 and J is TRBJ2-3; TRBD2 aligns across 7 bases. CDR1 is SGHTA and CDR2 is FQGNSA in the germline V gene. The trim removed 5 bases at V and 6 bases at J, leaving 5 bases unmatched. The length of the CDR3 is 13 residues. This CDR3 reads CASSPQRGDTQYF. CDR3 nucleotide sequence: TGTGCCAGCAGCCCCCAGCGGGGTGATACGCAGTATTTT.

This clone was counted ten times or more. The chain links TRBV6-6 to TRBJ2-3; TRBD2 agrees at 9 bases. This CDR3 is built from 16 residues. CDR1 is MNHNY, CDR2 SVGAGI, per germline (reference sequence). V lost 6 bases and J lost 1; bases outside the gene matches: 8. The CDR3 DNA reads TGTGCCAGCAGACCTCCTGGCGGGGGGGGCACAGATACGCAGTATTTT. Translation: CASRPPGGGGTDTQYF.

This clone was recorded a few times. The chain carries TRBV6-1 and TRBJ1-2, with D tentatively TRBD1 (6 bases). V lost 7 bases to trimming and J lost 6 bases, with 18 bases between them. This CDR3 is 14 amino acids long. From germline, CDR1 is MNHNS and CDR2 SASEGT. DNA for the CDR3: TGTGCCAGCAACTATCAGGGGACCCCAGATGGCTACACCTTC. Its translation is CASNYQGTPDGYTF.

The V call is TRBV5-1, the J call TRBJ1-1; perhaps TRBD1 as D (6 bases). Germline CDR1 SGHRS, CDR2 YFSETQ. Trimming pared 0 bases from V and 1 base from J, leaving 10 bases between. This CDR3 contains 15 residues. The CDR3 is CASSLEGGENTEAFF. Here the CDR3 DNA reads TGCGCCAGCAGCTTGGAAGGGGGAGAGAACACTGAAGCTTTCTTT.